These 3 T cell receptor beta chains were all obtained from the same sample, sequenced in a study of blood T cell repertoires in COVID-19. TCRdb's table, derived via immunoSEQ multiplex PCR, lists solely in-frame clones and lacks some. This sample yields some 300,000 clones, of which 87% are seen a single time; approximately 2.2% belongs to the top ten. The sequenced material came from peripheral blood. The source of these receptors is a man aged 18 to 30 with active or convalescent COVID-19.

The V and J genes are TRBV9 and TRBJ1-6, with 8 bases aligning to TRBD1. The CDR3 extends over 15 amino acids. After removal of 0 bases from V and 9 bases from J, the junction contained 5 bases not matched to a gene. Looked up from germline, CDR1 is SGDLS and CDR2 is YYNGEE. In DNA form, the CDR3 reads TGTGCCAGCAGCGTAGCTACAGGGGGGGGTTCACCCCTCCACTTT. As protein: CASSVATGGGSPLHF.

The chain uses TRBV7-9 and TRBJ2-4, with D tentatively TRBD1 (6 bases). V was shortened by 6 bases and J by 8 bases, with 11 bases between the two germline ends. Germline loops: CDR1 SEHNR, CDR2 FQNEAQ (reference sequence). The CDR3 spans 12 residues. The CDR3 DNA reads as TGTGCCAGCAGGAGGGGGACGGACATTCAGTACTTC. Encoded protein: CASRRGTDIQYF.

The rearrangement joins TRBV19 to TRBJ1-1; unclear D gene. V shed 5 bases and J shed 7 bases, with 14 bases lying between them. This CDR3 comprises 13 residues. CDR1 and CDR2 (germline): LNHDA, SQIVND (reference sequence). As DNA, the CDR3 is TGTGCCAGTAGTTTCGCTCTCGGGGTTGAAGCTTTCTTT. It specifies CASSFALGVEAFF.